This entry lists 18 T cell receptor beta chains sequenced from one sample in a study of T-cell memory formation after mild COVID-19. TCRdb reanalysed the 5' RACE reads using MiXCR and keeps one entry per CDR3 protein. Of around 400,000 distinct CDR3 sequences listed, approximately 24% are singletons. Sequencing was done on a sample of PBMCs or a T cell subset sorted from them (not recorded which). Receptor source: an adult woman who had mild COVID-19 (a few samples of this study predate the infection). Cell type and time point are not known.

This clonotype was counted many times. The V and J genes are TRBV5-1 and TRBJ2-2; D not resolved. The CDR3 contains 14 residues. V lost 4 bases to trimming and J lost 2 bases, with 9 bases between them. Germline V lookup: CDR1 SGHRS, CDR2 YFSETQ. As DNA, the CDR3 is TGCGCCAGCAGCGTCGCGACCAACACCGGGGAGCTGTTTTTT. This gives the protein CASSVATNTGELFF. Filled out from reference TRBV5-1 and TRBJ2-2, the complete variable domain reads KAGVTQTPRYLIKTRGQQVTLSCSPISGHRSVSWYQQTPGQGLQFLFEYFSETQRNKGNFPGRFSGRQFSNSRSEMNVSTLELGDSALYLCASSVATNTGELFFGEGSRLTVL.

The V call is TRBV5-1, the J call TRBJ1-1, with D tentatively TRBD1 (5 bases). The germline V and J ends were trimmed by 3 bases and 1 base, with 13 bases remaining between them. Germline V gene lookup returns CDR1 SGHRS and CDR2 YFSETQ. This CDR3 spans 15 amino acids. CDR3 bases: TGCGCCAGCAGCTCGGACCCGGGGACGAACACTGAAGCTTTCTTT. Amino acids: CASSSDPGTNTEAFF.

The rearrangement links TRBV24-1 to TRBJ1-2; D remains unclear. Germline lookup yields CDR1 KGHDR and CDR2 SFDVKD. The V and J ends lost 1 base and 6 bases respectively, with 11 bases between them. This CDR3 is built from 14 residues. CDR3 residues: CATSDFRQANGYTF. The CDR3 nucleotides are TGTGCCACCAGTGATTTTCGGCAGGCCAATGGCTACACCTTC.

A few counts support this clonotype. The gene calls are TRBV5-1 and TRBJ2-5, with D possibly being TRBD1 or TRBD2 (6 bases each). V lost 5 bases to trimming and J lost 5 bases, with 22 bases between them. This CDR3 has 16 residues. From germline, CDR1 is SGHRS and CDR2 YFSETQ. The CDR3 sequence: CASRRSWGAMWETQYF. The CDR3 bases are TGCGCCAGCAGACGATCTTGGGGGGCGATGTGGGAGACCCAGTACTTC.

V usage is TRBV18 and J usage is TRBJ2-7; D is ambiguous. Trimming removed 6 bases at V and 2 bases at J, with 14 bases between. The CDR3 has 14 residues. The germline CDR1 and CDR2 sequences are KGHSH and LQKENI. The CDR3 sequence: CASSPTTWTYEQYF. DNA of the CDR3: TGTGCCAGCTCGCCCACGACATGGACCTACGAGCAGTACTTC.

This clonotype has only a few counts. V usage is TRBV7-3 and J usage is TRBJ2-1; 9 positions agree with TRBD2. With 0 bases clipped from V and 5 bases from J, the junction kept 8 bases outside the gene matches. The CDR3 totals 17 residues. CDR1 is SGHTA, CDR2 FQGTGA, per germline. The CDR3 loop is CASSLTSGGRADNEQFF. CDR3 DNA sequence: TGTGCCAGCAGCTTAACGTCAGGCGGGAGGGCCGACAATGAGCAGTTCTTC.

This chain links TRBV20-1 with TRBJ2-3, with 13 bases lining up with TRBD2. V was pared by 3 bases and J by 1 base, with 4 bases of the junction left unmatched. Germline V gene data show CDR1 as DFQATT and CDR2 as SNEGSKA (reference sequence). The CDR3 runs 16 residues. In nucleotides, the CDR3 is TGCAGTGCTAGGACTAGCGGGGGGTATCGCACAGATACGCAGTATTTT. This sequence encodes CSARTSGGYRTDTQYF.

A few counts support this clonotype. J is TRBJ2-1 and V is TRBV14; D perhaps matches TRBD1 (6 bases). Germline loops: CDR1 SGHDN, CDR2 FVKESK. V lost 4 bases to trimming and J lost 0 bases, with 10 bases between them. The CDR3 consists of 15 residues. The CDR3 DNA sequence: TGTGCCAGCAGCCGGAGAGGGGGCTCCTACAATGAGCAGTTCTTC. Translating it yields CASSRRGGSYNEQFF.

CDR3 nucleotide sequence: TGTGCCAGCAGCTTGGACGGGGTTAACACCGGGGAGCTGTTTTTT. It encodes CASSLDGVNTGELFF. The chain joins TRBV5-4 to TRBJ2-2, with D possibly TRBD2 on 5 matching bases. CDR3 length: 15 amino acids. Between the trimmed V and J ends, which lost 0 bases and 2 bases, there was a span of 8 bases. The germline V gene has CDR1 SGHNT and CDR2 YYREEE (reference sequence).

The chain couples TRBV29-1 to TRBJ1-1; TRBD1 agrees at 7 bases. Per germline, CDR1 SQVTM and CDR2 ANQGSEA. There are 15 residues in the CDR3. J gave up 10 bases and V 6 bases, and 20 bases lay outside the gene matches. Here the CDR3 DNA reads TGCAGCGTCGACCCCGGGACAGATATATACGGGCGAGCTTTCTTT. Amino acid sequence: CSVDPGTDIYGRAFF.

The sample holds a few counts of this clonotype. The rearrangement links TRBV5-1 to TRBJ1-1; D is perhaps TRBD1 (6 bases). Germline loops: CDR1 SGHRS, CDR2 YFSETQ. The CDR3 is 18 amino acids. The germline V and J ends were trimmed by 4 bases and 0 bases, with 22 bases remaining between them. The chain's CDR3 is CASSHLMTGGVMNTEAFF. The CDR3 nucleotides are TGCGCCAGCAGCCATCTTATGACGGGGGGCGTCATGAACACTGAAGCTTTCTTT.

This CDR3 reads CASSILTSSYNEQFF. CDR3 DNA sequence: TGCGCCAGCAGCATCTTAACGAGCTCCTACAATGAGCAGTTCTTC. V gene TRBV5-1 combines with J gene TRBJ2-1; D remains ambiguous. The length of the CDR3 is 15 residues. The V end lost 4 bases, the J end lost 0 bases, and 11 bases lay between the germline ends. CDR1 is SGHRS and CDR2 is YFSETQ in the germline V gene.

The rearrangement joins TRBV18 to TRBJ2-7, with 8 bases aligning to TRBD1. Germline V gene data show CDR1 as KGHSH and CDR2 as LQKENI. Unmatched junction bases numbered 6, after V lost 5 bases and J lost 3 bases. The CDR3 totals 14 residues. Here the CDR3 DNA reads TGTGCCAGCTCATCCGACAGGGGAGTCTACGAGCAGTACTTC. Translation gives CASSSDRGVYEQYF. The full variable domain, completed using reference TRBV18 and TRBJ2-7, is NAGVMQNPRHLVRRRGQEARLRCSPMKGHSHVYWYRQLPEEGLKFMVYLQKENIIDESGMPKERFSAEFPKEGPSILRIQQVVRGDSAAYFCASSSDRGVYEQYFGPGTRLTVT.

CDR3 in amino acids: CATSDLETGGRETQYF. The DNA of the CDR3 is TGTGCCACCAGTGATTTGGAGACAGGGGGCCGTGAGACCCAGTACTTC. The V gene is TRBV24-1, the J gene TRBJ2-5; 10 nucleotides agree with TRBD1. Per the germline V gene, CDR1 is KGHDR and CDR2 is SFDVKD. V lost 0 bases to trimming and J lost 5 bases; unmatched junction nucleotides: 5. The CDR3 loop spans 16 amino acids.

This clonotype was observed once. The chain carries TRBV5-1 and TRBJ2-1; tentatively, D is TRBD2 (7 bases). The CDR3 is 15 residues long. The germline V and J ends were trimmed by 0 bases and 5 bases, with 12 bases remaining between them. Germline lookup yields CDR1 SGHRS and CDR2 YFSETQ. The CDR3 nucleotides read TGCGCCAGCAGCTTGGAAAGGGGGGGACACAATGAGCAGTTCTTC. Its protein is CASSLERGGHNEQFF.

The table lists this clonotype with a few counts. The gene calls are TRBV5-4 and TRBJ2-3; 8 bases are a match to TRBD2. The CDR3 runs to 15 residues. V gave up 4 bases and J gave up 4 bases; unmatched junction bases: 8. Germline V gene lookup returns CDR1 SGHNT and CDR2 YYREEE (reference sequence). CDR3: CASSPAGVGADTQYF. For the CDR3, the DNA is TGTGCCAGCAGCCCAGCGGGAGTCGGGGCAGATACGCAGTATTTT.

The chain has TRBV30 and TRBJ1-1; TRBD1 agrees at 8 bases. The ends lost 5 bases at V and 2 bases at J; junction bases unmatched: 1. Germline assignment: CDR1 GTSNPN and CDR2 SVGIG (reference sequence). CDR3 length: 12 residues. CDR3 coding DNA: TGTGCCTGGGGACAGGGAAACACTGAAGCTTTCTTT. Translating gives CAWGQGNTEAFF.

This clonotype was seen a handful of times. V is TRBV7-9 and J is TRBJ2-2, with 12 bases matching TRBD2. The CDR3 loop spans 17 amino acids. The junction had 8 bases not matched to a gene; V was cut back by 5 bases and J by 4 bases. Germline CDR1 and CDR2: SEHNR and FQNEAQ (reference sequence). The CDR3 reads CASSGARLAGVTGELFF. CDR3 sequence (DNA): TGTGCCAGCAGCGGAGCTCGACTAGCGGGAGTCACCGGGGAGCTGTTTTTT. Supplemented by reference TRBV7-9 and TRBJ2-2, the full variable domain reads DTGVSQNPRHKITKRGQNVTFRCDPISEHNRLYWYRQTLGQGPEFLTYFQNEAQLEKSRLLSDRFSAERPKGSFSTLEIQRTEQGDSAMYLCASSGARLAGVTGELFFGEGSRLTVL.